Shown below are 15 T cell receptor beta chains from a single sample sequenced in a study of blood T cells in healthy people across ages. Next came a second PCR, run for about 7 to 12 cycles, which used a sample-barcoded 5' primer along with a J-beta primer mix. MiXCR, applied by TCRdb to the 5' RACE reads, yields one record per CDR3 protein. The sample has about 680,000 distinct CDR3 sequences; 49% are singletons. Material: blood. These receptors originate from a woman aged 55-70 years in good health.

This clonotype was seen more than once but under ten times. This chain joins TRBV27 and TRBJ2-3, with D possibly TRBD2 on 7 matching bases. V gave up 7 bases and J gave up 8 bases, with 19 bases separating them. Germline lookup yields CDR1 MNHEY and CDR2 SMNVEV (reference sequence). The CDR3 contains 14 residues. Written as DNA, the CDR3 is TGTGCCAGCACCCCAAGGGGGAGGGGGAGTACGCAGTATTTT. It yields the protein CASTPRGRGSTQYF.

This clonotype was seen just once. J is TRBJ2-1 and V is TRBV20-1; TRBD2 matches at 8 bases. With 2 bases clipped from V and 1 base from J, the junction kept 10 bases outside the gene matches. This CDR3 is built from 17 residues. Germline values: CDR1 DFQATT, CDR2 SNEGSKA (reference sequence). This chain's CDR3 is CSARTSTGRGSYNEQFF. CDR3 nucleotide sequence: TGCAGTGCTAGAACGAGCACCGGGAGGGGGTCCTACAATGAGCAGTTCTTC.

The chain combines TRBV28 with TRBJ2-1; TRBD2 matches 10 bases. Matching the DNA end better, TRBJ2-7 makes the J call doubtful. The CDR3 sequence is 16 residues long. Germline loops: CDR1 MDHEN, CDR2 SYDVKM. CDR3 protein: CASSYPGTSAYNEQYF. The CDR3 DNA reads TGTGCCAGCAGTTACCCCGGGACTAGCGCTTACAATGAGCAGTACTTC.

The genes are TRBV21-1 and TRBJ2-1; the D segment call TRBD1 is taken from the table without a DNA check. TRBV21-1 has pseudogene status. The CDR3 length is 18 residues. CDR3 region: CASSTRDRPYRSYNEQFF. DNA for the CDR3: TGTGCCAGCAGCACAAGGGACAGGCCCTACCGCTCCTACAATGAGCAGTTCTTC.

The chain combines TRBV29-1 with TRBJ2-7; D is possibly TRBD2 (6 bases). This CDR3 contains 15 residues. Germline V gene data show CDR1 as SQVTM and CDR2 as ANQGSEA. The V gene lost 6 bases and the J gene lost 5 bases, with 23 bases spanning the gap. The CDR3 loop is CSVGYSGPRRDEQYF. The DNA of the CDR3 is TGCAGCGTCGGTTACTCTGGGCCCCGGAGGGACGAGCAGTACTTC.

This clonotype was picked up one time. One end of the junction is discordant with germline, which a read error may explain. This rearrangement joins TRBV7-2 to TRBJ2-3, with D hard to call. Per the germline V gene, CDR1 is SGHTA and CDR2 is FQGNSA. The length of the CDR3 is 13 residues. CDR3 sequence: CASSSQTADTQYF. The CDR3 DNA is TGCGCCAGCAGCTCACAAACTGCCGATACGCAGTATTTT.

The chain is built from TRBV7-2 and TRBJ2-1, with 13 bases aligning to TRBD2. The CDR3 has 16 residues. The V and J ends lost 6 bases and 0 bases, in that order; junction bases with no gene match: 2. Germline V gene lookup returns CDR1 SGHTA and CDR2 FQGNSA. In DNA form, the CDR3 reads TGTGCCAGCAGACTAGCGGGAGGGAGCTCCTACAATGAGCAGTTCTTC. Protein product: CASRLAGGSSYNEQFF.

The V gene is TRBV7-8, the J gene TRBJ2-1, with TRBD2 identical over 10 bases. Germline assignment: CDR1 SGHVS and CDR2 FQNEAQ. V shed 2 bases and J 0 bases; nucleotides not matched to a gene: 10. The CDR3 is 19 residues long. This CDR3 is CASSLSKPGLAISYNEQFF. For the CDR3, the DNA is TGTGCCAGCAGCTTATCCAAACCGGGACTAGCGATCTCCTACAATGAGCAGTTCTTC.

V is TRBV7-9 and J is TRBJ1-2; D not certain. This CDR3 has 14 amino acids. CDR1 is SEHNR, CDR2 FQNEAQ, per germline (reference sequence). V dropped 0 bases and J dropped 0 bases, with 5 bases sitting between them. The CDR3 DNA reads TGTGCCAGCAGCTTAGCGCAGTCTAACTATGGCTACACCTTC. Translation gives CASSLAQSNYGYTF.

This chain joins TRBV20-1 and TRBJ2-1; the D gene is possibly TRBD2 (6 bases). Between the trimmed V and J ends, which lost 3 bases and 3 bases, there was a span of 18 bases. Germline CDR1 is DFQATT and CDR2 is SNEGSKA (reference sequence). The CDR3 sequence is 16 residues long. CDR3 residues: CSARLSGTGFYNEQFF. In DNA, the CDR3 is TGCAGTGCTAGGTTATCGGGGACTGGATTCTACAATGAGCAGTTCTTC.

The J gene is TRBJ1-1, the V gene TRBV10-3, with 9 nucleotides matching TRBD1. CDR1 is ENHRY, CDR2 SYGVKD, per germline. With 8 bases clipped from V and 5 bases from J, the junction kept 6 bases outside the gene matches. The CDR3 contains 13 residues. This CDR3 is CAIRDREGTEAFF. The CDR3 DNA is TGTGCCATCCGGGACAGGGAGGGAACTGAAGCTTTCTTT.

The J gene is TRBJ2-1, the V gene TRBV20-1; 15 bases align to TRBD2. Germline CDR1 DFQATT, CDR2 SNEGSKA (reference sequence). The CDR3 runs 16 residues. The J segment lost 4 bases and the V segment lost 6 bases, leaving 7 bases of the junction unmatched. CDR3 amino acids: CSAYRTSGRGYNEQFF. The CDR3 bases are TGCAGTGCCTATCGGACTAGCGGGAGGGGGTACAATGAGCAGTTCTTC.

The chain employs TRBV11-3 and TRBJ2-5; 10 nucleotides match TRBD1. This CDR3 region has 17 residues. V lost 5 bases, J lost 4 bases, and 13 bases stayed unmatched. Germline lookup yields CDR1 SGHNT and CDR2 YENEEA. DNA of the CDR3: TGTGCCAGCAGCCTACGTAAAGCCGGACAGGGGGTAGAGACCCAGTACTTC. Translating it yields CASSLRKAGQGVETQYF.

The chain joins TRBV5-1 to TRBJ2-5, with 9 bases aligning to TRBD1. The CDR3 totals 15 residues. The V segment lost 3 bases and the J segment 11 bases; nucleotides outside the gene matches: 14. Germline assignment: CDR1 SGHRS and CDR2 YFSETQ. As DNA, the CDR3 is TGCGCCAGCAGCTGGGACAGGGCCTTTTCGGGAGAGCAGTACTTC. It encodes CASSWDRAFSGEQYF.

The J gene is TRBJ2-1, the V gene TRBV11-1; 12 positions match TRBD2. J gave up 9 bases and V 1 base, and 7 bases lay outside the gene matches. The CDR3 runs 16 residues. From germline, CDR1 is SGHAT and CDR2 FQDESV (reference sequence). CDR3 sequence reads: CASSLGPSGRAGEQFF. CDR3 nucleotide sequence: TGTGCCAGCAGCTTAGGGCCTAGCGGGAGGGCCGGTGAGCAGTTCTTC.